Presented here are 2 T cell receptor beta chains from one specimen sequenced in a study of T cell repertoires in cytomegalovirus infection. TCRdb recomputed calls from the reads with MiXCR, one row per CDR3 protein. The table has 400,000 or so distinct CDR3 sequences, approximately 31% seen once. Sample: PBMCs. Receptors originate from a human donor in good health (CMV status not recorded). Some clones in this sample may be carry-over from other donors' samples.

A few counts support this clonotype. The chain has TRBV2 and TRBJ1-2; D is perhaps TRBD1 (5 bases). The germline V gene encodes CDR1 SNHLY and CDR2 FYNNEI. The V end lost 8 bases, the J end lost 3 bases, and 16 bases lay between the germline ends. This CDR3 spans 14 amino acids. The CDR3 protein is CASVGQAPHYGYTF. The CDR3 DNA is TGTGCCAGCGTGGGGCAGGCGCCACACTATGGCTACACCTTC.

The chain has TRBV25-1 and TRBJ2-7; the match to TRBD2 covers 8 bases. The CDR3 runs 14 residues. Germline CDR1 reads MGHDK; CDR2 reads SYGVNS. V was pared by 6 bases and J by 6 bases, with 10 bases of the junction left unmatched. In nucleotides, the CDR3 is TGTGCCAGCAGCCTCGGGGGGGCCCTCTCCGAGCAGTACTTC. Its translation is CASSLGGALSEQYF.